The sequence of this T cell receptor (beta chain) was determined in a study of somatic mutations in cytotoxic T cells in rheumatoid arthritis. The data were produced by immunoSEQ multiplex PCR, yet TCRdb's version contains in-frame clones alone and is incomplete. The top ten clones hold over 11% of a sample with under 20,000 clones, 75% to 85% of them seen once. There are 13 residues in the CDR3. Trimming removed 0 bases from V and 7 bases from J; junction bases left unmatched: 3. The germline V gene encodes CDR1 SGDLS and CDR2 YYNGEE. Positive selection with magnetic beads achieved the isolation of CD4+ and CD8+ cells, followed by a flow cytometry check of purity. In its sample, this clone was seen a few times. Its matching antigen is unknown. Broader study findings: Rheumatoid arthritis patients showed slight TRBV07 underrepresentation, and this was not adjusted for multiple comparisons.

The sample comprised CD8+ T cells sorted from blood. This receptor was identified in an adult with rheumatoid arthritis. The chain combines TRBV9 with TRBJ2-7; 8 bases line up with TRBD1. CDR3 sequence reads: CASSVGTGREQYF. DNA of the CDR3: TGTGCCAGCAGCGTAGGGACAGGGCGAGAGCAGTACTTC.